This T cell receptor beta chain was identified in a study of shared clonotypes between healthy human individuals. Study-wide background: There were three CD4 naive, three CD4 memory, two CD8 naive and one CD8 memory plates per donor. Study results and limitations: Clonotypes not shared had lower generation probabilities than those common to all four donors. Naive CD4 clonotype sharing across several donors was 4% to 5%.

Assay: immunoSEQ multiplex PCR; the TCRdb copy retains only in-frame clones and omits some. The sample records about 640,000 clones, approximately 75% being singletons. Comment on this clone: Its antigen is currently unknown.

V was cut by 6 bases and J by 1 base, with 13 bases left in between. This CDR3 has 15 residues. CDR1 and CDR2 (germline): KGHSH, LQKENI. The chain recombines TRBV18 with TRBJ2-1, with D unresolved. This receptor was obtained from a woman aged 30 to 39 in good health. Sequenced input: memory CD4+ T cells sorted from blood. As for subset: CD45RA-negative fraction. Here the CDR3 reads CASSPQAVSYNEQFF. Written as DNA, the CDR3 is TGTGCCAGCTCTCCCCAGGCGGTTTCCTACAATGAGCAGTTCTTC.